This section outlines one TCR beta chain sequence together with its context. The CDR3 length is 19 residues. V gave up 3 bases and J gave up 1 base, with 24 bases separating them. Germline CDR1 is LNHNV and CDR2 is YYDKDF (reference sequence). TCRdb re-called the 5' RACE reads with MiXCR, one entry per CDR3 protein. The sample yields 35,000 to 50,000 distinct CDR3 sequences, approximately 30% seen once. The source is a female donor with breast cancer. The J gene is TRBJ1-2, the V gene TRBV15; D may be TRBD1 (6 bases). The specimen was tumor-infiltrating memory CD4+ T cells sorted from the breast tumor. As to subset: memory CD4+ T cells, CD4+CD45RO+CD25-. This chain's CDR3 is CATSRGHRVGRGVNYGYTF. CDR3 DNA sequence: TGTGCCACCAGCAGGGGCCACAGGGTAGGGCGAGGCGTTAACTATGGCTACACCTTC.